The rows below give T cell receptor beta chains drawn from one sample of a study of cytomegalovirus exposure and HLA in healthy donors. TCRdb keeps only in-frame clones here, not all; method: immunoSEQ multiplex PCR. The top ten hold over 2% of the sample, which has under 200,000 clones, approximately 84% seen once. Material for sequencing was PBMCs. All receptors derive from a woman aged 45 to 65 in good health and CMV-seropositive. Each CDR3 is given with its conserved first and last residue. A D gene is named only where the DNA matches it firmly. The size of a clone is reported for some rows only, either as once, few or many, or as a class for expanded clones.

d_call,clone_size,j_call,v_call,cdr3_aa,cdr3_nt
.,.,TRBJ2-5,TRBV28,CASSLGLGVKETQYF,TGTGCCAGCAGTTTGGGACTTGGTGTCAAAGAGACCCAGTACTTC
.,few,TRBJ2-2,TRBV6-5,CASSRTGTGELFF,TGTGCCAGCAGCAGGACTGGGACCGGGGAGCTGTTTTTT
.,.,TRBJ1-5,TRBV10-3,CAISSVGGAGQPQHF,TGTGCCATCAGCTCCGTTGGGGGGGCAGGGCAGCCCCAGCATTTT
TRBD1,.,TRBJ1-2,TRBV6-6,CASSYSGQGGYTF,TGTGCCAGCAGTTATTCCGGACAGGGAGGCTACACCTTC
.,.,TRBJ1-6,TRBV2,CAGRTTDGLVGSPLHF,TGTGCCGGTAGGACTACAGACGGTTTGGTAGGATCACCCCTCCACTTT
.,.,TRBJ1-2,TRBV19,CASSLTQTVKGDGYTF,TGTGCCAGTAGTCTAACCCAGACGGTAAAAGGAGATGGCTACACCTTC
TRBD2,.,TRBJ2-2,TRBV2,CASTRAGVQIPPGELFF,TGTGCCAGCACCCGAGCGGGAGTCCAAATTCCCCCCGGGGAGCTGTTTTTT
.,.,TRBJ2-7,TRBV23-1,CASSQADRPGDEQYF,TGCGCCAGCAGTCAAGCGGACAGGCCGGGGGACGAGCAGTACTTC
TRBD2,.,TRBJ2-3,TRBV28,CASSTQGGGAGDTQYF,TGTGCCAGCAGTACCCAGGGCGGGGGGGCCGGAGATACGCAGTATTTT
.,few,TRBJ2-7,TRBV30,CAWSDRESGYF,TGTGCCTGGAGTGACAGGGAGTCCGGGTACTTC
.,once,TRBJ2-7,TRBV6-1,CASNPLSRGYEQYF,TGTGCCAGCAACCCTTTAAGCCGGGGGTACGAGCAGTACTTC
TRBD2,.,TRBJ2-1,TRBV11-2,CASSLDPGASGSFF,TGTGCCAGCAGCTTAGATCCCGGGGCTAGCGGGTCGTTCTTC
.,.,TRBJ1-2,TRBV6-5,CASRGRDYGYTF,TGTGCCAGCAGGGGGCGTGACTATGGCTACACCTTC
TRBD1,.,TRBJ1-2,TRBV27,CASSLSLGQGGYTF,TGTGCCAGCAGTTTATCCCTCGGACAGGGTGGCTACACCTTC
.,.,TRBJ1-3,TRBV27,CASSVRVGNTIYF,TGTGCCAGCAGTGTACGGGTCGGAAACACCATATATTTT
.,.,TRBJ2-3,TRBV9,CASSPRLATDTQYF,TGTGCCAGCAGCCCCAGGCTAGCGACAGATACGCAGTATTTT
TRBD1,.,TRBJ2-7,TRBV7-8,CASSLADRGTYEQYF,TGTGCCAGCAGCTTAGCGGACAGGGGCACCTACGAGCAGTACTTC
.,.,TRBJ1-2,TRBV19,CASSIETHYGYTF,TGTGCCAGTAGTATCGAGACACACTATGGCTACACCTTC
.,.,TRBJ1-4,TRBV30,CAWSSRGVGEKLFF,TGTGCCTGGAGTAGCAGGGGTGTGGGAGAAAAACTGTTTTTT
.,.,TRBJ2-7,TRBV18,CASSASPGSPEQYF,TGTGCCAGCTCAGCCTCCCCAGGGTCGCCCGAGCAGTACTTC
.,.,TRBJ1-1,TRBV6-1,CASSEQGKAFF,TGTGCCAGCAGTGAGCAGGGGAAAGCTTTCTTT
.,.,TRBJ1-3,TRBV28,CATDTSGNTIYF,TGTGCCACCGACACCTCTGGAAACACCATATATTTT
TRBD2,.,TRBJ2-7,TRBV10-2,CASGFKRGAGYEQYF,TGCGCCAGCGGATTTAAGCGGGGGGCCGGGTACGAGCAGTACTTC
.,.,TRBJ2-3,TRBV7-9,CASSSPGGHGTQYF,TGTGCCAGCAGCTCCCCGGGGGGCCACGGTACGCAGTATTTT
TRBD1,.,TRBJ1-4,TRBV5-4,CASSGGAGGVEKLFF,TGTGCCAGCAGCGGGGGGGCAGGGGGCGTTGAAAAACTGTTTTTT
TRBD1,.,TRBJ1-1,TRBV11-3,CASSLVQGTEAFF,TGTGCCAGCAGCTTAGTACAGGGGACTGAAGCTTTCTTT
.,few,TRBJ1-1,TRBV7-9,CASRPSGNTEAFF,TGTGCCAGCAGGCCGTCCGGGAACACTGAAGCTTTCTTT
TRBD2,.,TRBJ2-1,TRBV7-8,CASSASGGAGSYNEQFF,TGTGCCAGCAGTGCAAGCGGGGGGGCCGGCTCCTACAATGAGCAGTTCTTC
.,.,TRBJ1-3,TRBV30,CAWLMGGNTIYF,TGTGCCTGGTTAATGGGGGGGAACACCATATATTTT
.,few,TRBJ1-3,TRBV18,CASSSTLTESGNTIYF,TGTGCCAGCTCATCTACCCTTACAGAATCTGGAAACACCATATATTTT
.,few,TRBJ1-2,TRBV7-3,CASSSNGVDGYTF,TGTGCCAGCAGCTCAAACGGGGTTGATGGCTACACCTTC
.,.,TRBJ2-3,TRBV9,CASSVELARFTDTQYF,TGTGCCAGCAGCGTAGAGCTAGCGAGGTTCACAGATACGCAGTATTTT
TRBD1,.,TRBJ2-2,TRBV7-7,CASSLGVTGGTGELFF,TGTGCTAGCAGCTTAGGAGTAACAGGGGGCACCGGGGAGCTGTTTTTT
.,.,TRBJ1-4,TRBV28,CASSQGGTNEKLFF,TGTGCCAGCAGTCAGGGAGGAACTAATGAAAAACTGTTTTTT
TRBD2,.,TRBJ2-3,TRBV5-4,CASSLGLAGADTQYF,TGTGCCAGCAGCTTGGGACTAGCGGGGGCAGATACGCAGTATTTT
TRBD2,.,TRBJ2-1,TRBV5-4,CASSLSSGGANEQFF,TGTGCCAGCAGCTTGAGTAGCGGGGGGGCCAATGAGCAGTTCTTC
.,.,TRBJ2-5,TRBV7-8,CASSPNSETQYF,TGTGCCAGCAGCCCCAACTCGGAGACCCAGTACTTC
.,.,TRBJ1-3,TRBV9,CASSVGGSSGNTIYF,TGTGCCAGCAGCGTAGGCGGATCCTCTGGAAACACCATATATTTT
.,.,TRBJ1-2,TRBV6-5,CASRTDVLFGYTF,TGTGCCAGCAGAACAGACGTCCTTTTCGGCTACACCTTC
.,once,TRBJ2-1,TRBV4-2,CASSPDGETGSYNEQFF,TGTGCCAGCAGCCCGGATGGGGAGACTGGGTCCTACAATGAGCAGTTCTTC
TRBD2,.,TRBJ2-3,TRBV10-3,CAISDGGAGDTQYF,TGTGCCATCTCCGACGGGGGGGCCGGGGATACGCAGTATTTT
.,.,TRBJ1-2,TRBV19,CASDSGYGYGYTF,TGTGCCAGTGACTCAGGGTATGGCTATGGCTACACCTTC
TRBD2,.,TRBJ2-3,TRBV4-3,CASSQDRASGGWDTQYF,TGCGCCAGCAGCCAAGATCGGGCCAGCGGGGGCTGGGATACGCAGTATTTT
TRBD1,.,TRBJ1-2,TRBV19,CASSTARTGFFGGYTF,TGTGCCAGTAGTACGGCCCGGACAGGGTTTTTTGGTGGCTACACCTTC
TRBD2,.,TRBJ2-1,TRBV6-5,CASMRGASSYNEQFF,TGTGCCAGCATGCGGGGGGCTAGCTCCTACAATGAGCAGTTCTTC